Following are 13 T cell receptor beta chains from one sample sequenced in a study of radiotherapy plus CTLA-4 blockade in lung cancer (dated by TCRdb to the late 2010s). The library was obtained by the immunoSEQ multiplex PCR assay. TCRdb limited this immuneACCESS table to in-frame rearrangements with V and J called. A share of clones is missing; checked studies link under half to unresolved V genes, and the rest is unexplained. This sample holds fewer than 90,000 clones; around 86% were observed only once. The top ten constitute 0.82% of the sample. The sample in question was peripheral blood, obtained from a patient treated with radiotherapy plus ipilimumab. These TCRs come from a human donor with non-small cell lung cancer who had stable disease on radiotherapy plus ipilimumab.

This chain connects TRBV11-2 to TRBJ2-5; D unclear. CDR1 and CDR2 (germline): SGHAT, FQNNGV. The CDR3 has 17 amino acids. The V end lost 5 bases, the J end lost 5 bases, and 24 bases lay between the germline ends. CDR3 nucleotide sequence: TGTGCCAGCAGCCCTCATACCCCGGGCCTCAGATGGGAGACCCAGTACTTC. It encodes CASSPHTPGLRWETQYF.

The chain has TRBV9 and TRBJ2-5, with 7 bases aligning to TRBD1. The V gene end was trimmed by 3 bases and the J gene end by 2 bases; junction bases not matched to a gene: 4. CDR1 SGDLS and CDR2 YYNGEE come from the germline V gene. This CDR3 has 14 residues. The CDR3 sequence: CASSDRDRQETQYF. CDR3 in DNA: TGTGCCAGCAGCGACAGGGACAGACAAGAGACCCAGTACTTC.

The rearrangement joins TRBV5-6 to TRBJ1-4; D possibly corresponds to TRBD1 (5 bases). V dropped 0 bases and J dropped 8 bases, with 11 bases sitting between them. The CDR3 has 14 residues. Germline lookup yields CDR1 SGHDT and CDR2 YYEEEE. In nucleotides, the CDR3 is TGTGCCAGCAGCTTGGCCAGGGTTGACGAAAAACTGTTTTTT. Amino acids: CASSLARVDEKLFF.

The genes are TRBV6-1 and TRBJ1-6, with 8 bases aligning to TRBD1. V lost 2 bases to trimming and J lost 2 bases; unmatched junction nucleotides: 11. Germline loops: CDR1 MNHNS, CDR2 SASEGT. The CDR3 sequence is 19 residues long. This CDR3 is CASSELEDRGFTYNSPLHF. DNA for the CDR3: TGTGCCAGCAGTGAATTAGAAGACAGGGGCTTCACCTATAATTCACCCCTCCACTTT.

The DNA for the CDR3 is TGTGCCAGCAGCGTAGAGGGGGCGGAAAATTCACCCCTCCACTTT. It encodes CASSVEGAENSPLHF. The V gene is TRBV9, the J gene TRBJ1-6; TRBD1 matches 7 bases. CDR1 is SGDLS and CDR2 is YYNGEE in the germline V gene. This CDR3 has 15 residues. Germline trimming cut 0 bases from V and 7 bases from J; bases unmatched to any gene: 4.

Written as DNA, the CDR3 is TGTGCCAGCAGCTCGACAGGGAGGAACACTGAAGCTTTCTTT. Its translation: CASSSTGRNTEAFF. The rearrangement uses TRBV11-3 and TRBJ1-1, with 7 bases aligning to TRBD1. The CDR3 sequence is 14 residues long. Germline CDR1 SGHNT, CDR2 YENEEA. The J segment lost 1 base and the V segment lost 4 bases, leaving 3 bases of the junction unmatched.

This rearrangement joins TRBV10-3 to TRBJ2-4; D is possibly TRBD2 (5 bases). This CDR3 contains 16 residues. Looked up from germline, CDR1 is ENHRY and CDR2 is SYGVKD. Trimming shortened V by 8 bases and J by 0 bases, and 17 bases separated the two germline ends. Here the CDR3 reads CAIGSGDILAKNIQYF. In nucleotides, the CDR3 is TGTGCCATCGGGAGTGGAGATATCCTAGCCAAAAACATTCAGTACTTC.

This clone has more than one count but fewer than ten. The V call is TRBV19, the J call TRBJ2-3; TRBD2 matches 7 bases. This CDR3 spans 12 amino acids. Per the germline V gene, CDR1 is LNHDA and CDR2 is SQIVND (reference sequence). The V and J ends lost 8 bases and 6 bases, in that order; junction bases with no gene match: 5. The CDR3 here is CASRLAGDTQYF. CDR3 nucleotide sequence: TGTGCCAGTCGACTAGCAGGGGATACGCAGTATTTT.

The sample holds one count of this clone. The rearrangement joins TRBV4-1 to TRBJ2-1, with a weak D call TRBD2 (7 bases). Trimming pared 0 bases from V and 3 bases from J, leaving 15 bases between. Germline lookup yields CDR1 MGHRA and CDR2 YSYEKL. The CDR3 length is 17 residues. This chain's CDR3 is CASSQEAGASGYNEQFF. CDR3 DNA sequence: TGCGCCAGCAGCCAAGAGGCGGGGGCCTCCGGCTACAATGAGCAGTTCTTC.

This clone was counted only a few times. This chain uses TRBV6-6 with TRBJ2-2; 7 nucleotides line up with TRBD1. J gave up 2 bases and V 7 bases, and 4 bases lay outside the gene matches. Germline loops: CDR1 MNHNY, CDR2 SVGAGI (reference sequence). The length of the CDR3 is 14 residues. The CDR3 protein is CASTRQGNTGELFF. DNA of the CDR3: TGTGCCAGCACTCGACAGGGCAACACCGGGGAGCTGTTTTTT.

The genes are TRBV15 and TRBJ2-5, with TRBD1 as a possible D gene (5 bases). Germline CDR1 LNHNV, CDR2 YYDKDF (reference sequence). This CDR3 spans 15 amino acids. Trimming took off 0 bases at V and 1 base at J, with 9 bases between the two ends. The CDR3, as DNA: TGTGCCACCAGCAGAGATGGGGCAATCCAAGAGACCCAGTACTTC. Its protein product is CATSRDGAIQETQYF.

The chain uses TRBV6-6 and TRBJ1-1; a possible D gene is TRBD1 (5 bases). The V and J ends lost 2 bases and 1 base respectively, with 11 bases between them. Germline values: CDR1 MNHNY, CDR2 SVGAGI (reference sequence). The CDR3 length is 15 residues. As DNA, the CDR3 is TGTGCCAGCAGTTACGGCCGGGGCAAGAACACTGAAGCTTTCTTT. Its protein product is CASSYGRGKNTEAFF.

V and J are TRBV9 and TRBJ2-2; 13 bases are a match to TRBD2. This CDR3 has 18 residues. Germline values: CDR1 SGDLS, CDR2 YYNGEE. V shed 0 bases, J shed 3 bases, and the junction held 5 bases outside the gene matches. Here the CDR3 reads CASSVELAGGPDTGELFF. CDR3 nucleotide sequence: TGTGCCAGCAGCGTAGAACTAGCGGGGGGGCCGGACACCGGGGAGCTGTTTTTT.